Below, one TCR beta chain is given with its context. The source of the sample is a study of blood T cell repertoires in COVID-19. Study overall: Nucleic acid was either cDNA or gDNA, and it came from T cells, B-cell-depleted T cells, or PBMCs.

As handled by the study authors: Reference gene primer amplification gave nucleated cell count estimates. Some clones are missing from TCRdb's copy, which holds only in-frame ones; the method was immunoSEQ multiplex PCR. For V, J and clone size, that table is used; D and trimming come from the DNA. The table has fewer than 140,000 clones, around 80% seen once; the top ten hold around 6.2%. The sample taken for sequencing was peripheral blood. The clonotype originates from an elderly man with COVID-19, enrolled during active disease.

CDR3 sequence reads: CASSPGTRALDTQYF. For the CDR3, the DNA is TGTGCCAGCAGCCCCGGGACACGCGCCCTAGATACGCAGTATTTT. The J gene is TRBJ2-3, the V gene TRBV7-2, with D perhaps matching TRBD1 (6 bases). Germline V gene data show CDR1 as SGHTA and CDR2 as FQGNSA. V dropped 5 bases and J dropped 5 bases, with 17 bases sitting between them. CDR3 length: 15 amino acids.